A single sample is the source of the 6 T cell receptor beta chains below, sequenced in a study of siplizumab effects on memory and regulatory T cells. Repertoires were generated with immunoSEQ multiplex PCR, while TCRdb's copy carries only in-frame clones and drops some. Among tens of thousands of clones listed, less than 80% were seen once. The sequencing sample was made of memory CD4+ T cells sorted from blood. These receptors were obtained from a human donor in good health.

The rearrangement joins TRBV27 to TRBJ2-2; no firm D call. The germline V and J ends were trimmed by 5 bases and 4 bases, with 14 bases remaining between them. The length of the CDR3 is 15 residues. Germline CDR1 reads MNHEY; CDR2 reads SMNVEV (reference sequence). The CDR3 spells CASSAPQPTTGELFF. The CDR3, as DNA: TGTGCCAGCAGTGCGCCACAGCCGACCACCGGGGAGCTGTTTTTT.

This chain links TRBV7-9 with TRBJ2-5, with a weak D call TRBD2 (6 bases). The CDR3 is 14 amino acids. V was trimmed by 5 bases and J by 2 bases, leaving 12 bases between them. Germline CDR1 reads SEHNR; CDR2 reads FQNEAQ (reference sequence). CDR3 region: CASSPTAGQETQYF. CDR3 in DNA: TGTGCCAGCAGCCCGACGGCGGGGCAAGAGACCCAGTACTTC. The whole variable domain, remainder taken from reference TRBV7-9 and TRBJ2-5, is DTGVSQNPRHKITKRGQNVTFRCDPISEHNRLYWYRQTLGQGPEFLTYFQNEAQLEKSRLLSDRFSAERPKGSFSTLEIQRTEQGDSAMYLCASSPTAGQETQYFGPGTRLLVL.

This clone was seen once. This sequence joins TRBV6-1 and TRBJ2-7; possible D gene TRBD1, 5 bases. Germline V lookup: CDR1 MNHNS, CDR2 SASEGT. This CDR3 has 13 residues. The V gene lost 6 bases and the J gene lost 0 bases, with 9 bases spanning the gap. CDR3 sequence reads: CASRTVGSYEQYF. The CDR3 coding sequence is TGTGCCAGCAGGACAGTAGGCTCCTACGAGCAGTACTTC.

The CDR3 coding sequence is TGTGCCAGCAGCACCGGGGGGGCGGACACCTACGAGCAGTACTTC. The encoded protein is CASSTGGADTYEQYF. The V call is TRBV28, the J call TRBJ2-7; TRBD2 matches at 8 bases. Germline CDR1 is MDHEN and CDR2 is SYDVKM. The CDR3 is made up of 15 amino acids. V was pared by 6 bases and J by 2 bases, with 9 bases of the junction left unmatched.

In this sample, this clone turned up a few times. The chain has TRBV15 and TRBJ1-3, with D perhaps matching TRBD1 (6 bases). Germline CDR1 is LNHNV and CDR2 is YYDKDF (reference sequence). The V end was cut by 0 bases, the J end by 2 bases, with 11 bases between. This CDR3 has 16 amino acids. The CDR3 is CATSRDRGQTGNTIYF. Written as DNA, the CDR3 is TGTGCCACCAGCAGAGATCGGGGGCAAACTGGAAACACCATATATTTT.

The V call is TRBV5-6, the J call TRBJ2-1; 7 positions agree with TRBD2. V lost 1 base and J lost 4; bases outside the gene matches: 5. Germline CDR1 SGHDT, CDR2 YYEEEE. CDR3 length equals 15 residues. The CDR3 here is CASSLRLAAYNEQFF. In DNA form, the CDR3 reads TGTGCCAGCAGCTTGCGGCTAGCGGCATACAATGAGCAGTTCTTC.